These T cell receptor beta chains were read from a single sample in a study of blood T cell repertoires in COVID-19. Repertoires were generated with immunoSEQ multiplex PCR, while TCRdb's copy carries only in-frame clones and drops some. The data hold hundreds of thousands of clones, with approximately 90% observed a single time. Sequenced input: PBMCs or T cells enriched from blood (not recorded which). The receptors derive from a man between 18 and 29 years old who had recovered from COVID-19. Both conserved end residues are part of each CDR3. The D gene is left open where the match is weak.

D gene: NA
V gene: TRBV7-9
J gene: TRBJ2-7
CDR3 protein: CASSLGGLRAYEQYF
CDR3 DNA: TGTGCCAGCAGCTTAGGGGGGCTACGAGCCTACGAGCAGTACTTC

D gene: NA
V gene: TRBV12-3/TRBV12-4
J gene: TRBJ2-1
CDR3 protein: CASSLLGDEQFF
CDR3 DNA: TGTGCCAGCAGTTTACTAGGGGATGAGCAGTTCTTC

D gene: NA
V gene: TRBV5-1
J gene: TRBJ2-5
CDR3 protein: CASIWSGGNQETQYF
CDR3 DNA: TGCGCCAGCATCTGGAGTGGGGGGAATCAAGAGACCCAGTACTTC

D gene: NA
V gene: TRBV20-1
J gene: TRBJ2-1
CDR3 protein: CSAVNNEQFF
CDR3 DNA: TGCAGTGCTGTAAACAATGAGCAGTTCTTC

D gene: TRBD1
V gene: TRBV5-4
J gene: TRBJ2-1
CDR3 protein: CASSLLQGDNEQFF
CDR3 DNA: TGTGCCAGCAGCTTACTGCAGGGGGACAATGAGCAGTTCTTC

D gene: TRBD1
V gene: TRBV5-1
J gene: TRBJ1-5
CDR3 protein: CASSATGNSNQPQHF
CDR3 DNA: TGCGCCAGCAGCGCGACAGGGAATAGCAATCAGCCCCAGCATTTT

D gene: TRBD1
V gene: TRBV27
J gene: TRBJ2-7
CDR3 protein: CASSLRNRGFDEQYF
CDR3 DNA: TGTGCCAGCAGTCTACGGAACAGGGGGTTTGACGAGCAGTACTTC

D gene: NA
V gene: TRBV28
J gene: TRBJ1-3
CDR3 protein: CASKRPSGNTIYF
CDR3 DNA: TGTGCCAGTAAGCGGCCGTCTGGAAACACCATATATTTT

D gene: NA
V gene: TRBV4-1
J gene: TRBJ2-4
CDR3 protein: CASSQEGHAKNIQYF
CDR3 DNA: TGCGCCAGCAGCCAAGAGGGGCATGCCAAAAACATTCAGTACTTC

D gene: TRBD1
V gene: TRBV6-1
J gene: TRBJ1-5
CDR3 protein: CASSERGPGNQPQHF
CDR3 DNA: TGTGCCAGCAGTGAAAGGGGGCCCGGTAATCAGCCCCAGCATTTT

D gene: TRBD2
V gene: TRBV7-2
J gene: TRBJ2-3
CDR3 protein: CASSTYGTSGRWTDTQYF
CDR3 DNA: TGTGCCAGCAGCACCTACGGGACTAGCGGGAGATGGACAGATACGCAGTATTTT